This T cell receptor beta chain was recovered during a study of CD8+CD57+ T cells in acquired aplastic anemia (dated 2018 in TCRdb). Regarding the study in general: DNA extracted from sorted CD4+ and CD8+ cells had a mean of about 3.3 ug, with a range of roughly 0.2 to 27.4 ug. Mean read counts for healthy donor samples were approximately 10 million for CD4+ cells and some 11 million for CD8+ cells. Points the paper makes about the study in general: Although roughly 29 CD8+ CDR3 sequences were shared by patients and controls, these sequences appeared highly expressed in patients and within the immunodominant clones of patients. CD8+ Simpson's diversity did not differ significantly between patients and healthy controls (P=0.060).

This clonotype was seen many times. Its binding antigen is unknown. No quality values exist for individual bases; no much larger clone is one base distant. For CDR1 and CDR2, the germline V gene lists SGHAT and FQNNGV. The CDR3 runs 14 amino acids, cysteine and phenylalanine included. Only the CDR3 region is kept as DNA, spanning 42 bases read in frame from base 1. V loses 5 bases, J loses 1 base, and the germline ends lie 11 bases apart. The study deep-sequenced TCR repertoires of sorted CD4+ and CD8+ blood T cells from severe aplastic anemia patients and healthy subjects. Ficoll-Paque density gradient centrifugation was used to isolate peripheral blood mononuclear cells. Before DNA extraction, CD4+ and CD8+ T cells were sorted by FACS or by magnetic beads. TCR beta VDJ combination and CDR3 sequence profiling used genomic DNA as the template. An Illumina HiSeq 2000 was the platform used for TCR repertoire sequencing. As for the original processing: TRBV/TRBJ rearrangement plots, CDR3 size and DJ length profiles, and Simpson's diversity index were used to evaluate the repertoires. The most abundant DNA sequence in the deep sequencing data was taken as the immunodominant clone. CDR3 amino acid sequences were screened for sharing across subjects and compared with published repertoires and the VDJdb database. In TCRdb, the public reads were trimmed at Q25 with fastp and aligned with MiXCR, with productive beta chains retained. Under each unique CDR3 protein, matching rows form one entry showing the most common genes and DNA. V and J calls and clone size were set by TCRdb, not the authors. Recorded for this sample are about 180,000 distinct CDR3 sequences; roughly half of them occurred a single time. Of the sample, 2.9% is held by the ten largest clones.

Recombination joined TRBV11-2 with TRBJ1-1; the D gene is possibly TRBD1, with 6 bases matching. The material sequenced was sorted CD4+, CD8+, or CD8+CD57+ T cells (not recorded which) from PBMCs. This sequence originates from a human donor in good health. The CDR3 in this case is CASSQGQWNTEAFF. The DNA reads TGTGCCAGCAGCCAAGGACAGTGGAACACTGAAGCTTTCTTT.